These 14 T cell receptor beta chains originate from one sample sequenced in a study of T cells in Graves' hyperthyroidism and ophthalmopathy. Researchers took RNA transcripts and amplified the TCR beta CDR3 regions from them. When the TCR CDR3 underwent first-round RT-PCR, the HTBI primer set was used. MiXCR was run by TCRdb on the multiplex PCR reads, yielding one entry per CDR3 protein. The repertoire holds 500,000 to 750,000 distinct CDR3 sequences, with more than 45% as singletons. The sequenced sample consisted of peripheral blood or thyroid tissue (not recorded which). All receptors derive from a woman in her late teens or twenties with Graves' hyperthyroidism.

This clonotype showed up many times. V and J are TRBV19 and TRBJ1-1; D might be TRBD1 (6 bases). This CDR3 is 16 amino acids long. Trimming took off 5 bases at V and 0 bases at J, with 16 bases between the two ends. Germline V gene lookup returns CDR1 LNHDA and CDR2 SQIVND (reference sequence). The CDR3 spells CASSRTRGYVNTEAFF. The CDR3, as DNA: TGTGCCAGTAGTCGTACCAGGGGATACGTGAACACTGAAGCTTTCTTT.

This clonotype has only a few counts. The chain joins TRBV30 to TRBJ2-7; D is undetermined. The CDR3 runs 11 residues. Per germline, CDR1 GTSNPN and CDR2 SVGIG (reference sequence). Trimming pared 0 bases from V and 3 bases from J, leaving 3 bases between. The chain's CDR3 is CAWSVGYEQYF. The CDR3, as DNA: TGTGCCTGGAGTGTAGGCTACGAGCAGTACTTC.

The table lists this clonotype with a few counts. The V gene is TRBV30, the J gene TRBJ1-6; TRBD1 matches 7 bases. CDR1 and CDR2 (germline): GTSNPN, SVGIG (reference sequence). Germline trimming cut 2 bases from V and 9 bases from J; bases unmatched to any gene: 7. CDR3 size: 14 residues. The CDR3 nucleotides are TGTGCCTGGAGTAACGAGGGGGCGAGTTCACCCCTCCACTTT. Protein sequence: CAWSNEGASSPLHF.

This clonotype occurred many times. J is TRBJ2-6 and V is TRBV29-1, with D perhaps TRBD1 (5 bases). The CDR3 length is 15 residues. Trimming took off 6 bases at V and 1 base at J, with 13 bases between the two ends. Germline V gene data show CDR1 as SQVTM and CDR2 as ANQGSEA. The CDR3 DNA reads TGCAGCGTGTGGGGCGGAAGATCTGGGGCCAACGTCCTGACTTTC. Translating it yields CSVWGGRSGANVLTF.

The genes are TRBV10-2 and TRBJ1-2; weak D call: TRBD1 (5 bases). With 8 bases removed from V and 7 bases from J, the gap between germline ends came to 20 bases. The length of the CDR3 is 14 residues. The germline gives CDR1 WSHSY, CDR2 SAAADI. CDR3 DNA sequence: TGCGCCAGCGCCATCCAGGAAGTAGGGGCTGGCTACACCTTC. Its translation is CASAIQEVGAGYTF.

This clonotype was recorded many times. The CDR3 loop is CSVPSYYEQYF. The CDR3 DNA follows: TGCAGTGTGCCCTCTTACTACGAGCAGTACTTC. The rearrangement joins TRBV20-1 to TRBJ2-7; D unclear. Looked up from germline, CDR1 is DFQATT and CDR2 is SNEGSKA (reference sequence). Trimming stripped 7 bases from V and 3 bases from J, with 10 bases between. The CDR3 runs to 11 residues.

The V gene is TRBV15, the J gene TRBJ2-7; 8 nucleotides match TRBD2. There are 18 residues in the CDR3. Germline lookup yields CDR1 LNHNV and CDR2 YYDKDF (reference sequence). The ends lost 0 bases at V and 4 bases at J; junction bases unmatched: 14. The CDR3 here is CATSRDEGLAGRRYEQYF. Written as DNA, the CDR3 is TGTGCCACCAGCAGAGATGAGGGCTTAGCGGGGCGTCGGTACGAGCAGTACTTC. The full variable domain, rest sourced from reference TRBV15 and TRBJ2-7, is DAMVIQNPRYQVTQFGKPVTLSCSQTLNHNVMYWYQQKSSQAPKLLFHYYDKDFNNEADTPDNFQSRRPNTSFCFLDIRSPGLGDTAMYLCATSRDEGLAGRRYEQYFGPGTRLTVT.

The chain joins TRBV7-8 to TRBJ2-7; D perhaps matches TRBD2 (5 bases). CDR1 and CDR2 from the germline V gene are SGHVS and FQNEAQ. This CDR3 comprises 14 residues. The ends were cut back, 5 bases at V and 3 bases at J, with 14 bases in the middle. CDR3 in amino acids: CASSVLAGIYEQYF. DNA of the CDR3: TGTGCCAGCAGCGTGCTGGCGGGTATCTACGAGCAGTACTTC. The full variable domain, its missing parts supplied by reference TRBV7-8 and TRBJ2-7, is GAGVSQSPRYKVAKRGQDVALRCDPISGHVSLFWYQQALGQGPEFLTYFQNEAQLDKSGLPSDRFFAERPEGSVSTLKIQRTQQEDSAVYLCASSVLAGIYEQYFGPGTRLTVT.

In its sample, this clonotype was seen many times. The V gene is TRBV20-1, the J gene TRBJ1-3, with a weak D call TRBD1 (5 bases). Germline CDR1 reads DFQATT; CDR2 reads SNEGSKA (reference sequence). This CDR3 comprises 13 residues. In nucleotides, the CDR3 is TGCAGCTCCCCGGGGGACTCTGGAAACACCATATATTTT. It codes for CSSPGDSGNTIYF.

J is TRBJ1-2 and V is TRBV25-1; no clear D. The CDR3 loop spans 15 amino acids. Germline CDR1 is MGHDK and CDR2 is SYGVNS. Deletions cut 4 bases from V and 2 bases from J, with 14 bases between. The CDR3 DNA reads as TGTGCCAGCAGTGCTAGAGATCCCGGGAACTATGGCTACACCTTC. This sequence encodes CASSARDPGNYGYTF.

The genes are TRBV20-1 and TRBJ1-5, with TRBD1 matching over 7 bases. CDR1 DFQATT and CDR2 SNEGSKA come from the germline V gene (reference sequence). CDR3 length equals 13 residues. Unmatched junction bases numbered 1, after V lost 0 bases and J lost 5 bases. CDR3 region: CSAREGGDQPQHF. As DNA, the CDR3 is TGCAGTGCTAGAGAAGGGGGCGATCAGCCCCAGCATTTT.

This clonotype has a count of ten or more. The chain joins TRBV7-9 to TRBJ2-7; 10 bases line up with TRBD1. With 4 bases clipped from V and 2 bases from J, the junction kept 5 bases outside the gene matches. The CDR3 runs to 15 residues. Germline loops: CDR1 SEHNR, CDR2 FQNEAQ (reference sequence). The CDR3 loop is CASSSPGQGAYEQYF. DNA for the CDR3: TGTGCCAGCAGCTCACCCGGACAGGGGGCCTACGAGCAGTACTTC.

This clonotype was seen repeatedly, ten times or more. The chain has TRBV2 and TRBJ2-2; D unclear. CDR1 is SNHLY and CDR2 is FYNNEI in the germline V gene. The CDR3 has 12 amino acids. Trimming cost V 7 bases and J 6 bases, with 9 bases left between them. As DNA, the CDR3 is TGTGCCAGCATGGACCCAGCCGGGGAGCTGTTTTTT. This codes for CASMDPAGELFF. The whole variable domain, filled in from reference TRBV2 and TRBJ2-2, reads EPEVTQTPSHQVTQMGQEVILRCVPISNHLYFYWYRQILGQKVEFLVSFYNNEISEKSEIFDDQFSVERPDGSNFTLKIRSTKLEDSAMYFCASMDPAGELFFGEGSRLTVL.

V gene TRBV7-9 combines with J gene TRBJ2-7; TRBD2 aligns across 9 bases. V trimming: 1 base; J trimming: 7 bases; junction bases outside the gene matches: 11. CDR1 is SEHNR, CDR2 FQNEAQ, per germline (reference sequence). This CDR3 comprises 16 residues. The chain's CDR3 is CASSLGVGGRAGEQYF. CDR3 sequence (DNA): TGTGCCAGCAGCTTAGGGGTTGGCGGGAGGGCCGGGGAGCAGTACTTC.